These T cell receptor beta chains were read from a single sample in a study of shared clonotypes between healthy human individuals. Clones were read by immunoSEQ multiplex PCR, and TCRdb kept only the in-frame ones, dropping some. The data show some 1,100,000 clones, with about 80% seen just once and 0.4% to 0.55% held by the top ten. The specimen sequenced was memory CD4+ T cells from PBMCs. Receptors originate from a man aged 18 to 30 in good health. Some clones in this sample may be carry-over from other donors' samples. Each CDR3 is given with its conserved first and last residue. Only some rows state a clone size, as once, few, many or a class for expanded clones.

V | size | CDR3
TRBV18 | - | CASSPNRPSSYNEQFF
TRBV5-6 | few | CASSYWTGVETQYF
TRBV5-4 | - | CASSLWLAGVGDTQYF
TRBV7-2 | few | CASSGDSSNEKLFF
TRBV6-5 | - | CASSWDSLRGTQYF
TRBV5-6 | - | CASSWNSGTGVHEQYF
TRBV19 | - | CASDDRDTEAFF
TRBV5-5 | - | CASSQTREKLFF
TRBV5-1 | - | CASSLVTGSYNEQFF
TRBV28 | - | CASGKRQANYGYTF
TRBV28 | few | CASVSLGVETQYF
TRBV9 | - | CASSVGPGLAGGEQYF
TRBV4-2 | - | CASSQDEQYF
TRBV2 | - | CASSEVGGRKETQYF
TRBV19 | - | CASMRTSGSTDTQYF
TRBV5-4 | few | CASSTDRSATNEKLFF
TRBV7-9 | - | CASSQHRGGNAGTNNEQFF
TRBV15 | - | CATSRDSSGVGDTQYF
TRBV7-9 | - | CASSSFPGRVYGYTF
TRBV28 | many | CASSLPLSLSSGANVLTF
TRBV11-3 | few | CASSFGTQETQYF
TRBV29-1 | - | CSVAGTSGVTGELFF
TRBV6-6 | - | CASSYSTYEQYF
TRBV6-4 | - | CASSGGTGTNLAKNIQYF
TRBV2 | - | CASSELAGGTGELFF
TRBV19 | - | CASTRDRGRDYGYTF
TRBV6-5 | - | CASSLAQGNTIYF
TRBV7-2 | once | CASSLGQGGNYGYTF
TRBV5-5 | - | CASSLDLPVGETQYF
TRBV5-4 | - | CASSSRLAGGGGYTF
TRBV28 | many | CASKTSGRALNEQFF
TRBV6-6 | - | CASIKRGSYNEQFF
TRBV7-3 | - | CASSAAGRDGYTF
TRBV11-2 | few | CASSSLVYRSSYEQYF
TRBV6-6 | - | CASSYSGQGPYEQYF
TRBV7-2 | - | CASSLPFRGVGDQPQHF
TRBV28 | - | CASSSPSTGLNYGYTF
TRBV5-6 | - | CASSLASGAGETQYF
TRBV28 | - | CASRKRGGGTIGYTF